The 22 T cell receptor beta chains below come from one sample, sequenced in a study of T cell repertoires in cytomegalovirus infection. Each CDR3 protein is one row after TCRdb ran MiXCR on the reads. The table has around 200,000 distinct CDR3 sequences, approximately 18% seen once. Sequenced material: CD8+ T cells from PBMCs. The receptors shown here come from a human donor in good health (CMV status not recorded). Some clones in this sample may be carry-over from other donors' samples.

This clonotype was observed a few times. The chain recombines TRBV7-9 with TRBJ2-1, with D unclear. Germline V gene data show CDR1 as SEHNR and CDR2 as FQNEAQ (reference sequence). The CDR3 covers 13 residues. With 3 bases removed from V and 5 bases from J, the gap between germline ends came to 8 bases. The CDR3 here is CASSFKINNEQFF. CDR3 coding DNA: TGTGCCAGCAGCTTTAAGATAAACAATGAGCAGTTCTTC.

This clonotype was seen a few times. The chain combines TRBV19 with TRBJ1-5, with D possibly being TRBD1 (5 bases). V dropped 7 bases and J dropped 5 bases, with 21 bases sitting between them. The CDR3 has 16 residues. CDR1 and CDR2 from the germline V gene are LNHDA and SQIVND (reference sequence). CDR3 nucleotide sequence: TGTGCCAGTACAGCAGGTCGAGGGGTATGGGATCAGCCCCAGCATTTT. It codes for CASTAGRGVWDQPQHF.

This clonotype was picked up a small number of times. The chain couples TRBV12-3 or TRBV12-4 to TRBJ1-2; unclear D gene. V was trimmed by 4 bases and J by 5 bases, leaving 11 bases between them. This CDR3 region has 13 residues. CDR3 amino acids: CASSWGSLYGYTF. For the CDR3, the DNA is TGTGCCAGCAGTTGGGGATCCTTATATGGCTACACCTTC.

This sequence joins TRBV27 and TRBJ2-3; D gene unclear. Trimming cost V 6 bases and J 2 bases, with 12 bases left between them. The CDR3 is made up of 14 amino acids. CDR1 is MNHEY, CDR2 SMNVEV, per germline (reference sequence). This CDR3 reads CASSPNLATDTQYF. CDR3 DNA: TGTGCCAGCAGCCCCAACCTTGCCACAGATACGCAGTATTTT.

This sequence joins TRBV29-1 and TRBJ2-7, with D maybe TRBD1 (5 bases). Germline CDR1 SQVTM, CDR2 ANQGSEA. V was cut by 6 bases and J by 5 bases, with 11 bases left in between. The CDR3 totals 11 residues. CDR3: CSVQGAHEQYF. Here the CDR3 DNA reads TGCAGCGTCCAAGGGGCCCACGAGCAGTACTTC.

The rearrangement links TRBV29-1 to TRBJ1-1; a weak D match, TRBD1 (6 bases). The CDR3 runs 10 residues. Germline CDR1 SQVTM, CDR2 ANQGSEA. CDR3 bases: TGCAGTGGGGGCAGGCCTGAAGCTTTCTTT. Translated: CSGGRPEAFF.

The sample holds a few counts of this clonotype. This sequence joins TRBV29-1 and TRBJ1-2; D unclear. V dropped 4 bases and J dropped 6 bases, with 9 bases sitting between them. CDR1 SQVTM and CDR2 ANQGSEA come from the germline V gene. This CDR3 comprises 11 residues. The CDR3 nucleotides read TGCAGCGTTGCCGTGTGGGATGGCTACACCTTC. Residues: CSVAVWDGYTF.

The chain couples TRBV7-9 to TRBJ1-1; no firm D call. Germline V gene sequence: CDR1 SEHNR, CDR2 FQNEAQ (reference sequence). The CDR3 consists of 13 residues. Trimming removed 4 bases at V and 0 bases at J, with 6 bases between. The CDR3 bases are TGTGCCAGCAGCTCGCCATTGAACACTGAAGCTTTCTTT. It translates to CASSSPLNTEAFF.

This clonotype was counted between two and nine times. The chain combines TRBV5-6 with TRBJ1-2; TRBD1 might be the D (5 bases). CDR1 is SGHDT, CDR2 YYEEEE, per germline. The CDR3 is 14 amino acids. V lost 0 bases and J lost 3, with 9 bases in between. CDR3 region: CASSLEQGDYGYTF. In DNA form, the CDR3 reads TGTGCCAGCAGCTTGGAGCAGGGTGACTATGGCTACACCTTC.

This clonotype showed up just a few times. J is TRBJ2-7 and V is TRBV7-8; D possibly corresponds to TRBD1 (5 bases). Germline values: CDR1 SGHVS, CDR2 FQNEAQ. The CDR3 contains 15 residues. V gave up 2 bases and J gave up 3 bases, with 14 bases separating them. Written as DNA, the CDR3 is TGTGCCAGCAGCTTACGAATACAGACAGTCTACGAGCAGTACTTC. Protein: CASSLRIQTVYEQYF.

This clonotype has a handful of counts. The chain is built from TRBV7-9 and TRBJ1-1; 9 bases fit TRBD1. The germline gives CDR1 SEHNR, CDR2 FQNEAQ (reference sequence). Trimming cost V 5 bases and J 1 base; bases outside gene matches: 5. CDR3 length equals 15 residues. This chain's CDR3 is CASSPGQGSNTEAFF. CDR3 coding DNA: TGTGCCAGCAGCCCGGGACAGGGATCGAACACTGAAGCTTTCTTT.

About this clonotype: Since a much larger clone is just one base distant, this may be a read error. The chain employs TRBV27 and TRBJ2-6; TRBD1 might be the D (5 bases). The CDR3 has 16 residues. Germline V lookup: CDR1 MNHEY, CDR2 SMNVEV (reference sequence). CDR3 sequence reads: CASSLSSFSGANGLTF. CDR3 nucleotide sequence: TGTGCCAGCAGTTTATCCTCATTCTCTGGGGCCAACGGCCTGACTTTC.

The V and J genes are TRBV7-9 and TRBJ1-3; perhaps TRBD1 as D (6 bases). V lost 5 bases and J 9 bases, leaving 17 bases between the germline ends. The CDR3 extends over 14 amino acids. From germline, CDR1 is SEHNR and CDR2 FQNEAQ (reference sequence). The chain's CDR3 is CASSPDRFWATIYF. CDR3 nucleotide sequence: TGTGCCAGCAGCCCCGACAGGTTTTGGGCCACCATATATTTT.

This chain uses TRBV28 with TRBJ2-7; D gene ambiguous. Germline V CDR1 and CDR2: MDHEN, SYDVKM. V dropped 8 bases and J dropped 4 bases, with 12 bases sitting between them. The CDR3 has 12 residues. Here the CDR3 reads CASRGWGYEQYF. The DNA of the CDR3 is TGTGCCAGCCGAGGATGGGGTTACGAGCAGTACTTC.

This clonotype showed up many times. The V and J genes are TRBV6-2 or TRBV6-3 and TRBJ2-1; 7 bases are a match to TRBD2. After removal of 5 bases from V and 7 bases from J, the junction contained 8 bases not matched to a gene. The V gene's germline CDR1 is MNHEY and CDR2 SVGEGT. This CDR3 spans 14 amino acids. The CDR3 region is CASSLAAQWNEQFF. The CDR3 bases are TGTGCCAGCAGTCTAGCGGCTCAGTGGAATGAGCAGTTCTTC.

The rearrangement joins TRBV2 to TRBJ2-6; tentative D call: TRBD2 (6 bases). The CDR3 runs to 16 residues. V lost 6 bases and J lost 2, with 14 bases in between. Per germline, CDR1 SNHLY and CDR2 FYNNEI. Here the CDR3 reads CASRSRVAAGANVLTF. The CDR3 DNA reads as TGTGCCAGCAGATCCAGGGTAGCGGCTGGGGCCAACGTCCTGACTTTC.

The chain carries TRBV7-6 and TRBJ1-1; D is ambiguous. The germline CDR1 and CDR2 sequences are SGHVS and FNYEAQ. V gave up 5 bases and J gave up 4 bases, with 20 bases separating them. The CDR3 is 16 residues long. The CDR3 nucleotides are TGTGCCAGCAGCGATACTATCGTGCTAGCGGGCACTGAAGCTTTCTTT. This codes for CASSDTIVLAGTEAFF.

This clonotype has a handful of counts. V is TRBV11-2 and J is TRBJ2-7; D assignment may be TRBD1 or TRBD2 (6 bases each). From germline, CDR1 is SGHAT and CDR2 FQNNGV. The CDR3 loop spans 14 amino acids. Trimming took 5 bases from V and 4 from J, leaving 15 bases between them. CDR3 residues: CASSPFWGAYEQYF. The CDR3 DNA reads TGTGCCAGCAGCCCTTTTTGGGGGGCGTACGAGCAGTACTTC.

This clonotype has just a few counts. The genes are TRBV7-6 and TRBJ2-1, with TRBD2 identical over 11 bases. With 0 bases clipped from V and 5 bases from J, the junction kept 15 bases outside the gene matches. The CDR3 has 20 amino acids. Germline assignment: CDR1 SGHVS and CDR2 FNYEAQ. The CDR3 nucleotides are TGTGCCAGCAGCTTAGCGCTATGGCTAGCGGGGGGAGCCGATGACAATGAGCAGTTCTTC. Encoded protein: CASSLALWLAGGADDNEQFF.

The rearrangement links TRBV27 to TRBJ2-1, with 8 bases matching TRBD2. The CDR3 loop spans 15 amino acids. With V trimmed by 7 bases and J by 9 bases, 14 bases remained unmatched. Per the germline V gene, CDR1 is MNHEY and CDR2 is SMNVEV (reference sequence). The CDR3 reads CASNSPVIAGSEQFF. The CDR3 DNA reads as TGTGCCAGCAATTCCCCGGTGATAGCGGGGTCTGAGCAGTTCTTC.

This clonotype was seen only a few times. CDR3 DNA sequence: TGTGCCAGTAGTAAGGAGGGGGGCACTGAAGCTTTCTTT. Translating it yields CASSKEGGTEAFF. The chain is built from TRBV19 and TRBJ1-1, with TRBD1 as a possible D gene (6 bases). This CDR3 is 13 amino acids long. V dropped 4 bases and J dropped 4 bases, with 10 bases sitting between them. CDR1 and CDR2 from the germline V gene are LNHDA and SQIVND (reference sequence).

This clonotype was counted only a few times. This chain connects TRBV20-1 to TRBJ2-7; D is uncertain. V was trimmed by 2 bases and J by 2 bases, leaving 19 bases between them. This CDR3 is 16 amino acids long. CDR1 is DFQATT, CDR2 SNEGSKA, per germline (reference sequence). CDR3 amino acids: CSARTPRDKLTYEQYF. The CDR3 DNA reads TGCAGTGCTAGAACCCCCCGAGACAAATTGACCTACGAGCAGTACTTC.